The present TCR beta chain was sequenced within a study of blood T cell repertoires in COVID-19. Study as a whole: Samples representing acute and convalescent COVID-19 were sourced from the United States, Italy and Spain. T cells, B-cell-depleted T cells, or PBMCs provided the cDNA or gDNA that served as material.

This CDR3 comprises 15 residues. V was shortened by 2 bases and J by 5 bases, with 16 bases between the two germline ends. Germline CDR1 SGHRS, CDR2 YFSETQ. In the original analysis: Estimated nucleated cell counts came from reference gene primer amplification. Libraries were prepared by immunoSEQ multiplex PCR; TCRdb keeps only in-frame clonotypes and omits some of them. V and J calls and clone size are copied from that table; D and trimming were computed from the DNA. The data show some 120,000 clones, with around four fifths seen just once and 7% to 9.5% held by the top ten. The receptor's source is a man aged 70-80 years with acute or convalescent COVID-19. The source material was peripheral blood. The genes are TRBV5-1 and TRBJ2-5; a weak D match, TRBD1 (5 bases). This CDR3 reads CASSLLGQASETQYF. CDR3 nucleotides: TGCGCCAGCAGCTTACTGGGGCAGGCGTCGGAGACCCAGTACTTC.